One TCR beta chain is described in this entry. Its antigen remains unidentified. The CDR3 has 17 residues. Germline trimming cut 2 bases from V and 4 bases from J; bases unmatched to any gene: 12. Germline V lookup: CDR1 SGHTA, CDR2 FQGNSA. Clones were sequenced by immunoSEQ multiplex PCR, and TCRdb holds only the in-frame ones, with some missing. The repertoire includes about 10,000 clones, 86% of them detected once, and roughly 2.4% sits in the top ten. The data originate from a study of chemoradiotherapy in HPV16-positive cancers. In the study overall: A couple of HPV16-positive patients' cells yielded candidate HPV-specific clones and common motifs. Overall study results and limits: During treatment, candidate HPV-specific clones and E7-related motifs expanded in tumor. Better recurrence-free survival went with HPV-responsive T-cell expansion in HPV16-positive patients. The functional HPV-specific definition rests on just a couple of HPV16-positive patients.

The clonotype originates from a human donor with HPV-associated anogenital cancer. This chain links TRBV7-2 with TRBJ2-7; 9 nucleotides agree with TRBD1. The starting material was blood, obtained from a patient who underwent chemoradiotherapy. CDR3 DNA: TGTGCCAGCAGCTTACTTACCCCGGGACAGGGATTTTACGAGCAGTACTTC. Its translation is CASSLLTPGQGFYEQYF.